This TCR beta chain was obtained from a study of blood T cell repertoires in COVID-19 (dated by TCRdb to 2020 to 2021). Background on the whole study: Collaborator samples came from the United States, Italy and Spain and covered acute and convalescent phases of COVID-19. The material from the prospective study consisted of cDNA or gDNA derived from T cells, B-cell-depleted T cells, or PBMCs. Deeply sampled blood TCRbeta repertoires from subjects exposed to, actively infected with, or recovered from COVID-19 were included in the dataset. The repertoires were made available in a free public database intended to serve as a resource for research on the immune response to SARS-CoV-2. The samples were drawn from two sources: the first 160 participants of the ongoing ImmuneRACE study, and 950 to 1,500 subjects contributed by 6 global collaborators. Sample metadata almost always included a de-identified subject ID, COVID-19 status, age in years and sex. Where HLA class I and class II types were available, the types were taken from metadata supplied by the sample provider, not from assay-based typing. Broad study findings and their caveats: The amount of clinical and demographic metadata varied by source and participant and was provided uncurated.

This clone was seen a handful of times. Its antigen is unknown. No base quality information exists; no much larger clone differs at one position. TCRbeta CDR3 regions were amplified from genomic DNA using the immunoSEQ Assay, a bias-controlled multiplex PCR. The authors' analysis ran thus. The number of nucleated cells in each sample was estimated from the amplification of reference gene primers within the assay. To quantify the absolute abundance of each unique TCRbeta CDR3 rearrangement, sequence reads were collapsed and filtered. For each sample, productive Simpson clonality was calculated as the square root of Simpson's diversity index across productive rearrangements. This is the immuneACCESS table as TCRdb keeps it, with only in-frame sequences that have V and J called. A part of the clones is gone; compared with another copy, unresolved V genes explain less than half, and the rest is unexplained. That table furnishes V, J and clone size, whereas the DNA furnished D and trimming. The sample data list some 190,000 clones, and 70% to 90% of these were observed just once. The ten largest clones take up 3% to 3.5% of the sample.

V is pared back by 3 bases and J by 8 bases, with 11 bases lying between the germline termini. Taken from cysteine to phenylalanine, the CDR3 has 13 residues. Just CDR3 DNA is preserved here, 39 bases in frame from base 1. Sequences LGHNA (CDR1) and YNFKEQ (CDR2) are obtained from the germline V gene. Whole blood was collected in K2EDTA tubes by collaborating institutions according to the institutions' own protocols. Collaborator samples were shipped for TCRbeta analysis as frozen whole blood, isolated PBMCs, or DNA extracted from either sample type. The receptor's source is a man aged 55-75 years with acute or convalescent COVID-19. The chain employs TRBV4-2 and TRBJ2-1, with TRBD2 as a weak D call on 6 bases. Source material: peripheral blood. The CDR3 protein: CASSHRLDHEQFF. In nucleotide form, the sequence is TGTGCCAGCAGCCACCGACTAGATCATGAGCAGTTCTTC.